Following are 16 T cell receptor beta chains from one sample sequenced in a study of blood T cell repertoires in COVID-19. Profiling relied on immunoSEQ multiplex PCR, and the TCRdb table lists in-frame clones only, not all of them. The data contain roughly 360,000 clones, roughly 80% of them seen just once; the ten biggest clones take up roughly 1.1%. Sequenced sample: peripheral blood. The receptors here all came from a human donor with acute or convalescent COVID-19. The donor label of this sample is uncertain.

The rearrangement uses TRBV11-3 and TRBJ1-1; D perhaps matches TRBD1 (6 bases). The germline V and J ends were trimmed by 1 base and 2 bases, with 11 bases remaining between them. The germline CDR1 and CDR2 sequences are SGHNT and YENEEA. The CDR3 consists of 15 residues. As DNA, the CDR3 is TGTGCCAGCAGCTTAGGCGCGGACAGCAACACTGAAGCTTTCTTT. Its translation is CASSLGADSNTEAFF.

The chain carries TRBV6-5 and TRBJ1-1; D is ambiguous. CDR3 length equals 13 residues. CDR1 and CDR2 from the germline V gene are MNHEY and SVGAGI. Trimming removed 8 bases from V and 0 bases from J, with 10 bases in between. The CDR3, as DNA: TGTGCCAGCCGAGACATGTTGAACACTGAAGCTTTCTTT. Translating gives CASRDMLNTEAFF.

The chain carries TRBV12-3 or TRBV12-4 and TRBJ1-2, with TRBD1 as a possible D gene (6 bases). The CDR3 contains 13 residues. V was shortened by 1 base and J by 4 bases, with 7 bases between the two germline ends. The CDR3 DNA is TGTGCCAGCAGTTTAGGGACAGTCTATGGCTACACCTTC. Translation: CASSLGTVYGYTF.

The chain has TRBV12-3 or TRBV12-4 and TRBJ1-2; D perhaps matches TRBD1 (6 bases). This CDR3 is built from 13 residues. V dropped 7 bases and J dropped 6 bases, with 15 bases sitting between them. The CDR3 here is CASTGSGGHGYTF. The CDR3 bases are TGTGCCAGCACCGGTAGCGGGGGCCATGGCTACACCTTC.

As to this clone: The junction shows a germline mismatch at one end, possibly a read error. V and J are TRBV19 and TRBJ1-6; D is unresolved. Germline assignment: CDR1 LNHDA and CDR2 SQIVND (reference sequence). The CDR3 covers 17 residues. The CDR3 DNA sequence: TGTGCCAGTAGTTTAGACGGGAGCAGCTCCTATAATTCACCCCTCCACTTT. Protein sequence: CASSLDGSSSYNSPLHF.

The sample holds one count of this clone. This chain connects TRBV6-2 or TRBV6-3 to TRBJ1-1; no definite D call. Germline CDR1 is MNHEY and CDR2 is SVGEGT. The V end was cut by 6 bases, the J end by 3 bases, with 11 bases between. The CDR3 extends over 13 amino acids. CDR3 sequence (DNA): TGTGCCAGCAGCAGGCAGGTATACACTGAAGCTTTCTTT. Amino acid sequence: CASSRQVYTEAFF.

The chain links TRBV2 to TRBJ2-5; D gene uncertain. The CDR3 extends over 13 amino acids. Germline CDR1 reads SNHLY; CDR2 reads FYNNEI. The V end lost 5 bases, the J end lost 7 bases, and 14 bases lay between the germline ends. Here the CDR3 DNA reads TGTGCCAGCAGTCCGCCGCAGGTCGGGACCCAGTACTTC. Its protein is CASSPPQVGTQYF.

This chain uses TRBV2 with TRBJ2-1; 8 nucleotides agree with TRBD2. Germline CDR1 SNHLY, CDR2 FYNNEI. This CDR3 region has 15 residues. The trim removed 4 bases at V and 6 bases at J, leaving 8 bases unmatched. CDR3 bases: TGTGCCAGCAGTGGGTATAGCGGGGCCATCAATGAGCAGTTCTTC. Translated, it gives CASSGYSGAINEQFF.

The chain recombines TRBV25-1 with TRBJ2-3; the D gene is possibly TRBD2 (6 bases). Germline lookup yields CDR1 MGHDK and CDR2 SYGVNS. The CDR3 is made up of 15 amino acids. V was clipped by 2 bases and J by 2 bases, with 11 bases between them. The CDR3 region is CASSELGGNTDTQYF. The CDR3 region has the DNA TGTGCCAGCAGTGAACTCGGGGGAAACACAGATACGCAGTATTTT. The full variable domain, completed using reference TRBV25-1 and TRBJ2-3, is EADIYQTPRYLVIGTGKKITLECSQTMGHDKMYWYQQDPGMELHLIHYSYGVNSTEKGDLSSESTVSRIRTEHFPLTLESARPSHTSQYLCASSELGGNTDTQYFGPGTRLTVL.

This chain links TRBV27 with TRBJ1-2; 8 bases line up with TRBD1. Germline-derived CDR1 and CDR2 are MNHEY and SMNVEV (reference sequence). V was pared by 3 bases and J by 4 bases, with 16 bases of the junction left unmatched. The CDR3 is 18 amino acids. The CDR3 region has the DNA TGTGCCAGCAGTTTTTTGCAGGGGGCGAATGGAGCCCTCTATGGCTACACCTTC. Translated, it gives CASSFLQGANGALYGYTF.

DNA for the CDR3: TGTGCCAGCAGTTGGGGGGGATTGGGGGCTTTCTTT. Protein product: CASSWGGLGAFF. The chain recombines TRBV28 with TRBJ1-1; D is perhaps TRBD1 (5 bases). Germline V CDR1 and CDR2: MDHEN, SYDVKM. This CDR3 spans 12 amino acids. The V end lost 4 bases, the J end lost 11 bases, and 14 bases lay between the germline ends.

The chain combines TRBV11-2 with TRBJ1-6; possible D gene TRBD1, 6 bases. The CDR3 consists of 15 residues. V lost 5 bases and J 6 bases, leaving 14 bases between the germline ends. Germline CDR1 SGHAT, CDR2 FQNNGV. In DNA form, the CDR3 reads TGTGCCAGCAGCGTCGACAGGCTCGCTAATTCACCCCTCCACTTT. It is translated as CASSVDRLANSPLHF.

V gene TRBV7-9 combines with J gene TRBJ1-5; the match to TRBD1 covers 11 bases. Looked up from germline, CDR1 is SEHNR and CDR2 is FQNEAQ (reference sequence). Trimming cost V 1 base and J 0 bases; bases outside gene matches: 5. This CDR3 has 18 amino acids. The CDR3 DNA follows: TGTGCCAGCAGCTTAGGGACAGGGGGCACCTATAGCAATCAGCCCCAGCATTTT. Translation: CASSLGTGGTYSNQPQHF.

In its sample, this clone was seen once. The gene calls are TRBV6-4 and TRBJ1-6, with TRBD1 identical over 7 bases. The CDR3 totals 18 residues. Germline V gene lookup returns CDR1 MRHNA and CDR2 SNTAGT. The J segment lost 0 bases and the V segment lost 5 bases, leaving 10 bases of the junction unmatched. In DNA, the CDR3 is TGTGCCAGCAGTCCACCGGGACAGAGAAGCTCCTATAATTCACCCCTCCACTTT. Translated, it gives CASSPPGQRSSYNSPLHF.

A single count supports this clone. The chain joins TRBV28 to TRBJ1-2; a possible D gene is TRBD1 (6 bases). V lost 7 bases, J lost 2 bases, and 17 bases lay in between. Germline V lookup: CDR1 MDHEN, CDR2 SYDVKM. The CDR3 contains 15 residues. CDR3 protein: CASNNAGARNYGYTF. The CDR3 nucleotides are TGTGCCAGCAACAACGCGGGGGCCCGGAACTATGGCTACACCTTC.

This chain connects TRBV6-5 to TRBJ1-6; the D is unclear. From germline, CDR1 is MNHEY and CDR2 SVGAGI. This CDR3 is built from 16 residues. V lost 4 bases, J lost 4 bases, and 14 bases lay in between. CDR3 in amino acids: CASSSLSRGYNSPLHF. Here the CDR3 DNA reads TGTGCCAGCAGTTCATTATCTCGCGGATATAATTCACCCCTCCACTTT.